The clone carrying this TCR beta chain was seen more than once but under ten times. Antigen: not known. From 5'RACE with constant-segment primers came TCR alpha and TCR beta cDNA libraries that carried sample barcodes and UMIs. Each CDR3 protein is one row after TCRdb ran MiXCR on the 5' RACE reads. The sample shows around 83,000 distinct CDR3 sequences, approximately 25% of them seen only once. This entry is derived from a study of T-cell memory formation after mild COVID-19. General study points: There were some responding clones in pre-infection memory, which suggested that cross-reactive memory had joined. Contracting clones localized mainly to CM and EM when CD4+ and mainly to EMRA when CD8+.

Germline-derived CDR1 and CDR2 are MNHEY and SMNVEV (reference sequence). Trimming took 7 bases from V and 10 from J; bases not matched to a gene: 2. The CDR3 covers 11 residues. The sequenced material came from PBMCs or a T cell subset sorted from them (not recorded which). The source is a man between 18 and 35 years old who had mild COVID-19 (a few samples of this study predate the infection). Cell type and time point are not known. This rearrangement joins TRBV27 to TRBJ2-3; 10 bases agree with TRBD2. CDR3 bases: TGTGCCAGCACCAGCGGGGGGGCGCAGTATTTT. Translated, it gives CASTSGGAQYF.